This TCR beta chain emerged from a study of OX40 agonist ivuxolimab in advanced cancers. In the study overall: Ivuxolimab was a fully human IgG2 agonistic monoclonal antibody targeting the costimulatory receptor OX40 (CD134). The paper describes the monotherapy dose-escalation part (N of about 52 patients) of the phase I trial of ivuxolimab. The purpose of peripheral TCRbeta sequencing was to test whether ivuxolimab changed TCR sequence diversity and led to clonal T-cell expansion. Patients were allowed to have had prior anti-PD-1, anti-PD-L1 or anti-CTLA-4 therapy, and approximately 40% of the dose-escalation patients had previously received checkpoint inhibitors. Of the roughly 54 patients in dose escalation, some 20 had hepatocellular carcinoma, roughly 15 had melanoma, 9 had renal cell carcinoma and 9 had head and neck cancer. Intravenous ivuxolimab was administered to patients every 2 weeks at six dose levels: 0.01, 0.1, 0.3, 1.5, 3 and 10 mg/kg. In the dose-escalation cohort, 75% to 90% of patients were male, and the mean age was around 65 years with a range of roughly 23 to 90. Partial responses were achieved by three dose-escalation patients, of whom one had hepatocellular carcinoma and two had cutaneous melanoma.

Trimming removed 5 bases from V and 3 bases from J, leaving 14 bases between the germline ends. The CDR3 starts with the cysteine, ends with the phenylalanine, and has 15 residues. The read is trimmed to its CDR3 DNA, 45 bases read in frame from base 1. As encoded in the germline V gene, CDR1 is SGHVS while CDR2 is FNYEAQ. With respect to this clone: Its antigen remains undetermined. Nothing much larger sits one base from this clone, and base qualities are not available.

Genomic DNA was extracted from sorted cells for sequencing of the TCRbeta CDR3 region. The immunoSEQ Assay was used for sequencing of TCRbeta CDR3 regions. Entries here come from immuneACCESS through TCRdb and include only in-frame sequences with V and J called. Some clones fail to appear in such tables; in the studies checked, an unresolved V gene covers under half of the shortfall, and the cause of the remainder is unknown. Here the sample has 75,000 to 100,000 clones; roughly 90% occur a single time. The biggest ten clones account for 9% to 10% of the sample. Results the study describes overall, beyond this receptor: Low levels of normalized T-cell clonal expansion were also shown by some nonresponding patients. Clonal expansion of both CD4+ and CD8+ blood T cells was observed from baseline to week 6 at doses 0.1 to 3.0 mg/kg. In the 0.1-3.0 mg/kg groups, partial responders were among the patients with the lowest normalized peripheral clonal expansion, particularly in CD8+ T cells. The antigen specificity of the clonally expanded peripheral T cells was not determined. After ivuxolimab, CD8+ T cells had more expanded clones than CD4+ T cells on average.

Patients with autoimmune disease history or receiving systemic immunosuppression were excluded from the trial. Peripheral blood for TCR sequencing was drawn from every dose cohort at baseline, at cycle 4 day 1 and at cycle 7 day 1. The samples were taken from a phase I, first-in-human, multicenter, open-label dose-escalation trial of ivuxolimab. Adults with locally advanced or metastatic head and neck squamous cell, hepatocellular, melanoma or renal cell carcinoma were enrolled in the trial. CD4+ and CD8+ T cells were sorted separately from peripheral blood before TCR sequencing. The source is an adult with an advanced solid tumor such as melanoma, head and neck, liver or kidney cancer. The sample consisted of CD4+ or CD8+ T cells sorted from blood, taken in a trial of the OX40 agonist ivuxolimab. The V gene is TRBV7-6 and the J gene is TRBJ1-3; the D segment cannot be called with confidence. The DNA reads as follows: TGTGCCAGCAGCAAACGAGAGGCGGATGGAAACACCATATATTTT. Translated, this is CASSKREADGNTIYF.